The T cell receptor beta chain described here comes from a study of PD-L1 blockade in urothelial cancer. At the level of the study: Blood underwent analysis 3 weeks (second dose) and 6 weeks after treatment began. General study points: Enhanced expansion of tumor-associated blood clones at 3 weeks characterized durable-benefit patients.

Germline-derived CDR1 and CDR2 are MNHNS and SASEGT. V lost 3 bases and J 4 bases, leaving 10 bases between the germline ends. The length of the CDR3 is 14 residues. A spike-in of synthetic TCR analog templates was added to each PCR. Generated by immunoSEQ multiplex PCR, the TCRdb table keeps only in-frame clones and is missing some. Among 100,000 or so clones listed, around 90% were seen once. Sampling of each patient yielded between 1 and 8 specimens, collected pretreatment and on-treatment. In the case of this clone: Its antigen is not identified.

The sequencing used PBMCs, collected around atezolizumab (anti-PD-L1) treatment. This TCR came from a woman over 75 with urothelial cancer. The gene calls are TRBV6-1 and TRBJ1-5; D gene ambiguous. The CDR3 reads CASSEVAGNQPQHF. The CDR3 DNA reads TGTGCCAGCAGTGAGGTGGCGGGAAATCAGCCCCAGCATTTT.